A selection of T cell receptor beta chains follows, all from one sample in a study of cytomegalovirus exposure and HLA in healthy donors. Sequencing used immunoSEQ multiplex PCR; TCRdb keeps in-frame clones, though not all of them. The clone table shows about 64,000 clones, with the ten largest holding around 3.6%. The source material was PBMCs. The receptors were sampled from a woman younger than 35 in good health and CMV-seronegative. CDR3s include the opening cysteine and the closing phenylalanine or tryptophan. The D gene is left open where the match is weak.

j_gene: TRBJ2-3
v_gene: TRBV29-1
d_gene: TRBD2
CDR3aa: CSVDNREGPTDTQYF
CDR3nt: TGCAGCGTTGATAATAGGGAGGGCCCCACAGATACGCAGTATTTT

j_gene: TRBJ2-3
v_gene: TRBV5-1
d_gene: TRBD1
CDR3aa: CASSEDRGTDTQYF
CDR3nt: TGCGCCAGCAGTGAAGACAGGGGCACAGATACGCAGTATTTT

j_gene: TRBJ2-3
v_gene: TRBV11-3
d_gene: TRBD2
CDR3aa: CASSLSLAGTDTQYF
CDR3nt: TGTGCCAGCAGCTTATCACTAGCGGGAACAGATACGCAGTATTTT

j_gene: TRBJ1-5
v_gene: TRBV5-6
d_gene: NA
CDR3aa: CASSYQGRQPQHF
CDR3nt: TGTGCCAGCAGTTATCAGGGAAGGCAGCCCCAGCATTTT

j_gene: TRBJ2-1
v_gene: TRBV6-5
d_gene: NA
CDR3aa: CASSYVSGNEQFF
CDR3nt: TGTGCCAGCAGTTACGTCTCGGGCAATGAGCAGTTCTTC

j_gene: TRBJ1-1
v_gene: TRBV4-1
d_gene: TRBD1
CDR3aa: CASSAGQMNTEAFF
CDR3nt: TGCGCCAGCAGCGCGGGACAGATGAACACTGAAGCTTTCTTT

j_gene: TRBJ2-3
v_gene: TRBV19
d_gene: TRBD2
CDR3aa: CASSKGLGSTDTQYF
CDR3nt: TGTGCCAGCAGCAAGGGACTAGGCAGCACAGATACGCAGTATTTT

j_gene: TRBJ2-7
v_gene: TRBV30
d_gene: NA
CDR3aa: CAWSPYPRGSYEQYF
CDR3nt: TGTGCCTGGAGCCCCTACCCCAGGGGTTCCTACGAGCAGTACTTC

j_gene: TRBJ2-1
v_gene: TRBV19
d_gene: TRBD1
CDR3aa: CASSDRTGEDEQFF
CDR3nt: TGTGCCAGTTCCGATCGGACAGGGGAGGATGAGCAGTTCTTC

j_gene: TRBJ2-5
v_gene: TRBV4-2
d_gene: TRBD2
CDR3aa: CASSHMVRTSGGAAETQYF
CDR3nt: TGTGCCAGCAGCCATATGGTGAGGACTAGCGGGGGGGCCGCTGAGACCCAGTACTTC

j_gene: TRBJ2-7
v_gene: TRBV4-1
d_gene: TRBD2
CDR3aa: CASSHGRGADEQYF
CDR3nt: TGCGCCAGCAGCCACGGGAGGGGGGCGGATGAGCAGTACTTC

j_gene: TRBJ1-5
v_gene: TRBV6-1
d_gene: NA
CDR3aa: CASSEREGAASNQPQHF
CDR3nt: TGTGCCAGCAGTGAAAGGGAGGGCGCCGCCAGCAATCAGCCCCAGCATTTT

j_gene: TRBJ1-2
v_gene: TRBV7-2
d_gene: NA
CDR3aa: CASSLVWAGVGGYTF
CDR3nt: TGTGCCAGCAGCTTAGTTTGGGCAGGGGTTGGTGGCTACACCTTC

j_gene: TRBJ2-2
v_gene: TRBV30
d_gene: TRBD2
CDR3aa: CAWDSGGPRTGELFF
CDR3nt: TGTGCCTGGGATAGCGGGGGGCCCCGGACCGGGGAGCTGTTTTTT

j_gene: TRBJ2-7
v_gene: TRBV4-1
d_gene: NA
CDR3aa: CASSVKIGAHEQYF
CDR3nt: TGCGCCAGCAGCGTAAAAATTGGGGCCCACGAGCAGTACTTC

j_gene: TRBJ1-1
v_gene: TRBV19
d_gene: NA
CDR3aa: CASSIRNTEAFF
CDR3nt: TGTGCCAGTAGTATTCGGAACACTGAAGCTTTCTTT

j_gene: TRBJ1-5
v_gene: TRBV6-5
d_gene: NA
CDR3aa: CASRAGFSNQPQHF
CDR3nt: TGTGCCAGCAGGGCCGGGTTTTCCAATCAGCCCCAGCATTTT

j_gene: TRBJ2-1
v_gene: TRBV11-3
d_gene: NA
CDR3aa: CASSLVVAVSSYNEQFF
CDR3nt: TGTGCCAGCAGCTTAGTCGTGGCGGTTAGCTCCTACAATGAGCAGTTCTTC

j_gene: TRBJ1-1
v_gene: TRBV19
d_gene: NA
CDR3aa: CCQTEAFF
CDR3nt: TGTTGTCAAACTGAAGCTTTCTTT

j_gene: TRBJ1-3
v_gene: TRBV18
d_gene: TRBD1
CDR3aa: CASSMTGDSGNTIYF
CDR3nt: TGTGCCAGCTCCATGACAGGGGATTCTGGAAACACCATATATTTT

j_gene: TRBJ2-1
v_gene: TRBV7-6
d_gene: TRBD1
CDR3aa: CASSLEGQGTNEQFF
CDR3nt: TGTGCCAGCAGCTTAGAGGGACAGGGGACGAATGAGCAGTTCTTC

j_gene: TRBJ2-1
v_gene: TRBV5-1
d_gene: TRBD2
CDR3aa: CASSSTSGGASEQFF
CDR3nt: TGCGCCAGCAGCTCCACTAGCGGGGGGGCCAGTGAGCAGTTCTTC

j_gene: TRBJ2-6
v_gene: TRBV5-1
d_gene: NA
CDR3aa: CASSLAGSGANVLTF
CDR3nt: TGCGCCAGCAGCTTGGCGGGCTCTGGGGCCAACGTCCTGACTTTC

j_gene: TRBJ2-5
v_gene: TRBV9
d_gene: TRBD2
CDR3aa: CASSAAGTSGYETQYF
CDR3nt: TGTGCCAGCAGCGCAGCCGGGACTAGCGGTTATGAGACCCAGTACTTC

j_gene: TRBJ2-2
v_gene: TRBV5-4
d_gene: NA
CDR3aa: CASSPDWNTGELFF
CDR3nt: TGTGCCAGCAGCCCGGACTGGAACACCGGGGAGCTGTTTTTT

j_gene: TRBJ1-1
v_gene: TRBV29-1
d_gene: TRBD1
CDR3aa: CSSGSTGAYEAFF
CDR3nt: TGCAGCTCAGGATCGACAGGGGCCTATGAAGCTTTCTTT

j_gene: TRBJ2-7
v_gene: TRBV2
d_gene: TRBD1
CDR3aa: CASSGTGGTYEQYF
CDR3nt: TGTGCCAGCAGTGGGACAGGGGGTACCTACGAGCAGTACTTC

j_gene: TRBJ1-1
v_gene: TRBV10-2
d_gene: TRBD1
CDR3aa: CASTRTGVTEAFF
CDR3nt: TGCGCCAGCACAAGGACAGGGGTGACTGAAGCTTTCTTT

j_gene: TRBJ2-1
v_gene: TRBV6-4
d_gene: TRBD2
CDR3aa: CATGREDKDEQFF
CDR3nt: TGTGCTACGGGGCGGGAGGATAAGGATGAGCAGTTCTTC

j_gene: TRBJ2-4
v_gene: TRBV6-6
d_gene: NA
CDR3aa: CASSPGDIQYF
CDR3nt: TGTGCCAGCAGCCCGGGGGACATTCAGTACTTC

j_gene: TRBJ1-2
v_gene: TRBV4-2
d_gene: NA
CDR3aa: CASSPPGVANYGYTF
CDR3nt: TGTGCCAGCAGCCCCCCGGGGGTGGCTAACTATGGCTACACCTTC

j_gene: TRBJ2-3
v_gene: TRBV5-1
d_gene: TRBD2
CDR3aa: CASTRLAGGPDTQYF
CDR3nt: TGCGCCAGCACCAGATTAGCGGGGGGGCCAGATACGCAGTATTTT

j_gene: TRBJ2-2
v_gene: TRBV6-1
d_gene: NA
CDR3aa: CASSEGGRTGELFF
CDR3nt: TGTGCCAGCAGTGAAGGAGGGAGAACCGGGGAGCTGTTTTTT

j_gene: TRBJ1-2
v_gene: TRBV28
d_gene: NA
CDR3aa: CASSGGTDYGYTF
CDR3nt: TGTGCCAGCAGTGGAGGGACTGACTATGGCTACACCTTC

j_gene: TRBJ2-7
v_gene: TRBV25-1
d_gene: NA
CDR3aa: CASSTLYEQYF
CDR3nt: TGTGCCAGCAGTACTCTCTACGAGCAGTACTTC

j_gene: TRBJ2-1
v_gene: TRBV29-1
d_gene: TRBD2
CDR3aa: CSVVGLAGVGNEQFF
CDR3nt: TGCAGCGTAGTGGGACTAGCGGGAGTAGGGAATGAGCAGTTCTTC

j_gene: TRBJ2-1
v_gene: TRBV9
d_gene: NA
CDR3aa: CASSPLRDNEQFF
CDR3nt: TGTGCCAGCAGCCCCCTTCGCGACAATGAGCAGTTCTTC